The clone carrying this T cell receptor beta chain was counted at least ten times. Its target is unknown. This CDR3 spans 13 amino acids. The V end was cut by 2 bases, the J end by 5 bases, with 9 bases between. Germline CDR1 is MDHEN and CDR2 is SYDVKM. The sample originates from a study of T-cell reconstitution after alpha-beta-depleted transplantation in children. Study results and limitations: Reported findings indicate that, about two months after transplant, alpha-beta T cells came from several hundred expanded clones, which were derived from non-depleted graft cells. T-cell numbers and diversity, one year after transplant, stemmed largely from T cells that were newly produced.

TCRbeta library construction was performed incorporating unique molecular identifiers. MiXCR, run by TCRdb on the PCR reads, gives a single entry per CDR3 protein. This sample yields 90,000 to 120,000 distinct CDR3 sequences, of which approximately 6.4% are seen a single time; approximately 25% belongs to the top ten. Sample: PBMCs, mostly from graft donor cells, taken 360 days after TCRalphabeta/CD19-depleted stem cell transplant. The rearrangement uses TRBV28 and TRBJ2-5; unclear D gene. This sequence originates from a male patient aged 2-10 years who had a stem cell transplant for acute lymphoblastic leukemia, so the T cells may come from the graft donor. CDR3 nucleotides: TGTGCCAGCAGTTTAGTCCCCGCCGAGACCCAGTACTTC. It specifies CASSLVPAETQYF.